Each of the 6 T cell receptor beta chains below was sequenced from the same sample in a study of CD8 T cells in ankylosing spondylitis. In TCRdb, the 5' RACE reads were re-called with MiXCR into one record per CDR3 protein. Among 150,000 to 200,000 distinct CDR3 sequences, 13% were seen once, and the ten largest hold around 10%. The sample was blood, either unsorted or a sorted T cell fraction (not recorded which). The receptors here all came from a female donor with ankylosing spondylitis or in good health (not recorded which).

This clonotype has ten or more counts. V gene TRBV7-6 combines with J gene TRBJ2-3, with 7 bases identical to TRBD1. With V trimmed by 5 bases and J by 0 bases, 8 bases remained unmatched. The CDR3 loop spans 16 amino acids. Germline V gives CDR1 SGHVS, CDR2 FNYEAQ. For the CDR3, the DNA is TGTGCCAGCAGCATGGGACAGAAAATAAGCACAGATACGCAGTATTTT. Protein: CASSMGQKISTDTQYF.

This clonotype has just a few counts. The chain joins TRBV5-1 to TRBJ2-2, with a tentative D call TRBD1 (6 bases). Trimming removed 4 bases from V and 3 bases from J, with 10 bases in between. This CDR3 has 14 residues. CDR1 is SGHRS and CDR2 is YFSETQ in the germline V gene. The CDR3 sequence: CASSPYRDTGELFF. CDR3 nucleotides: TGCGCCAGCAGCCCCTACAGGGACACCGGGGAGCTGTTTTTT.

There are a few counts of this clonotype. V gene TRBV7-9 combines with J gene TRBJ2-1; TRBD2 might be the D (5 bases). V was clipped by 2 bases and J by 11 bases, with 13 bases between them. CDR1 SEHNR and CDR2 FQNEAQ come from the germline V gene (reference sequence). The CDR3 covers 13 residues. CDR3 DNA: TGTGCCAGCAGCTTAAACCCAGGACTCCAGCAGTTCTTC. Its protein product is CASSLNPGLQQFF. The full variable domain, with the rest looked up from reference TRBV7-9 and TRBJ2-1, is DTGVSQNPRHKITKRGQNVTFRCDPISEHNRLYWYRQTLGQGPEFLTYFQNEAQLEKSRLLSDRFSAERPKGSFSTLEIQRTEQGDSAMYLCASSLNPGLQQFFGPGTRLTVL.

This clonotype has ten or more counts. The chain has TRBV20-1 and TRBJ2-2, with 10 positions matching TRBD2. The CDR3 is 14 amino acids. V trimming: 3 bases; J trimming: 4 bases; junction bases outside the gene matches: 2. CDR1 DFQATT and CDR2 SNEGSKA come from the germline V gene (reference sequence). The CDR3 DNA sequence: TGCAGTGCTAGGGGACTAGCGCCCACCGGGGAGCTGTTTTTT. This sequence encodes CSARGLAPTGELFF.

This chain connects TRBV6-4 to TRBJ2-3; tentatively, D is TRBD2 (6 bases). With 5 bases removed from V and 5 bases from J, the gap between germline ends came to 17 bases. The CDR3 contains 15 residues. CDR1 and CDR2 from the germline V gene are MRHNA and SNTAGT. The CDR3 protein is CASSLSGSGGDTQYF. The CDR3 DNA sequence: TGTGCCAGCAGTCTTAGCGGTAGCGGTGGAGATACGCAGTATTTT.

In its sample, this clonotype was seen many times. This chain connects TRBV10-3 to TRBJ1-5; the D gene is possibly TRBD1 (5 bases). Trimming pared 8 bases from V and 5 bases from J, leaving 13 bases between. Looked up from germline, CDR1 is ENHRY and CDR2 is SYGVKD. There are 13 residues in the CDR3. In DNA, the CDR3 is TGTGCCATCCGGGACCTAGCCGATCAGCCCCAGCATTTT. It translates to CAIRDLADQPQHF.